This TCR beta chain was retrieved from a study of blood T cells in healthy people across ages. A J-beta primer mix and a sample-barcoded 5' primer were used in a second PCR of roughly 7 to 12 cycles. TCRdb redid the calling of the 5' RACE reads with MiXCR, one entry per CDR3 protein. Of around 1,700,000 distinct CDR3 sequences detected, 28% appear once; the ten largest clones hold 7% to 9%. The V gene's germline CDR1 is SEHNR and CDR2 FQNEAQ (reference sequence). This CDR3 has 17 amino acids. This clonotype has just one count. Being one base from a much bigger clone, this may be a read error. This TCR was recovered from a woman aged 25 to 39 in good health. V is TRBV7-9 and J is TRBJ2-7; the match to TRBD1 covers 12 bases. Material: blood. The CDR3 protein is CASSLGQGAPNSCEQYF. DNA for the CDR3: TGTGCCAGCAGCTTGGGACAGGGGGCTCCCAACTCCTGCGAGCAGTACTTC.